This entry concerns a single TCR beta chain. This clonotype was seen ten or more times. It has no known antigen specificity. The input lacks base qualities; no much larger clone sits a single base away. This entry is derived from a study of spatial heterogeneity in lung cancer (dated by TCRdb to between 2018 and 2020). In terms of the full investigation: Beta-chain transcripts were consistently detected in greater numbers than alpha-chain transcripts, which likely reflected higher beta-chain transcript abundance. In the raw uncorrected reads, each unique combination of TCR and UMI appeared on average more than ten times. In non-small cell lung cancer, the study made a quantitative comparison of TCR alpha and beta repertoires among multiple tumor regions, matched nontumor lung and blood. Nonsynonymous mutation counts, determined by whole-exome sequencing of tumor tissue, were related to TCR repertoire features. At surgery, both alpha and beta chains were TCR-sequenced in some 220 tumor regions, approximately 64 matched nontumor lung samples and a few dozen PBMC samples. Points the paper makes about the study in general: Confirming at a functional level the hypothesis that regional TCRs recognize regional mutations was considered to require additional single-cell paired TCR alpha and beta sequencing. Ubiquitous expanded tumor TCRs were found in blood more often at tumor resection than at routine follow-up.

Explained via the paper, the time point label denotes: sample taken at primary tumor resection. Whole RNA extracted from tumor and nontumor lung tissue, or from cryopreserved PBMC samples, was used for TCR sequencing without cell sorting. Donors were around 69 patients with early-stage, untreated non-small cell lung cancer from the lung TRACERx cohort. Only patients for whom sufficient RNA was available from at least two tumor regions were selected for TCR sequencing. The protocol used for the library was 5' RACE. The listed sequencing device is NextSeq 500. To allow correction of PCR and sequencing errors, the TCR library protocol tagged every TCR cDNA molecule with a unique molecular identifier. In the source study's methods: TCR identification, UMI-based error correction and CDR3 extraction were performed with Decombinator tools. Expanded TCRs were defined as those above a frequency of 2 per 1,000, corresponding to the top 1% of the tumor frequency distribution. Renyi diversity was calculated using the R vegan package after each repertoire was subsampled 100 times to 5,000 TCRs. CDR3 similarity networks were built from amino acid triplet string-kernel similarity, connecting CDR3s with pairwise similarity above 0.82. Clones were called with MiXCR by TCRdb after fastp trimmed the public reads at Q25, and only in-frame beta chains were retained. Entries are consolidated by CDR3 protein sequence, retaining the most common genes and DNA. These V and J calls rely on TCRdb rather than the paper's analysis. The table for this sample lists about 82,000 distinct CDR3 sequences; around an eighth of them were counted only once. In total, the top ten clones hold approximately 4.2% of the sample.

Trimming leaves V shorter by 0 bases and J shorter by 4 bases, with the junction holding 7 bases beyond the gene matches. Taken from the germline V gene, the CDR1 and CDR2 loops are SQVTM and ANQGSEA. The cysteine opens and the phenylalanine closes a CDR3 of 15 amino acids. Of the read, only the CDR3 DNA is kept; its 45 bases are in frame from base 1. The sample consisted of PBMCs, taken at surgery. The sequence derives from a male donor with early-stage non-small cell lung cancer. The V gene is TRBV29-1 and the J gene is TRBJ2-7; 9 central nucleotides agree with TRBD1. The CDR3 here reads CSVEDKGQGVYEQYF. The nucleotides are TGCAGCGTTGAAGATAAGGGACAGGGTGTGTACGAGCAGTACTTC.